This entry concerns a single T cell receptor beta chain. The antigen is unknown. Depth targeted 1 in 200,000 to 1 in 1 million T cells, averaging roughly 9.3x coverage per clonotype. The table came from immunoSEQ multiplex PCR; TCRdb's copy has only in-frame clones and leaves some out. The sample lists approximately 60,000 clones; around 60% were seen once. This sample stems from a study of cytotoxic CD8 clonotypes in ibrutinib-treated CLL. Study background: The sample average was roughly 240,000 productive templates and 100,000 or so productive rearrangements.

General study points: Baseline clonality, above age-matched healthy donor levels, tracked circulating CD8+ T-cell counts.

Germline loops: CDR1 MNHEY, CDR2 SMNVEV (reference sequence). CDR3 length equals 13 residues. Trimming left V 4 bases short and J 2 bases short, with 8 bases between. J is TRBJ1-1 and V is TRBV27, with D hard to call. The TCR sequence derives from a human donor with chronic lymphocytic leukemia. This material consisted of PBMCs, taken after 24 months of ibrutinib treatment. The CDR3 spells CASSWALNTEAFF. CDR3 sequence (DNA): TGTGCCAGCAGTTGGGCCCTCAACACTGAAGCTTTCTTT.